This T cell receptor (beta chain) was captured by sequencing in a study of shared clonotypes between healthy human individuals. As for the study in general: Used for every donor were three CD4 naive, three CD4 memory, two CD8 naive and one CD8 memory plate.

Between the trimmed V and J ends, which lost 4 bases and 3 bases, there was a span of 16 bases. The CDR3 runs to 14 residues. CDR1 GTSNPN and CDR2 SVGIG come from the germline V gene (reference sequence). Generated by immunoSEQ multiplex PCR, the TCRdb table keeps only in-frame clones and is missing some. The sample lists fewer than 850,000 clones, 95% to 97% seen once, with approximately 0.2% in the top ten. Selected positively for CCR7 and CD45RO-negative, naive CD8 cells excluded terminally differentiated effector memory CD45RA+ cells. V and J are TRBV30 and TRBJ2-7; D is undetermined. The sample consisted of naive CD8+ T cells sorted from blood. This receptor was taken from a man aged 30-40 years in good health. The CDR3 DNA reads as TGTGCCTGGACCCTGCCCAGGCCCGTCTACGAGCAGTACTTC. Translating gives CAWTLPRPVYEQYF. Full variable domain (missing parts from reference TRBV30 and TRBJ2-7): SQTIHQWPATLVQPVGSPLSLECTVEGTSNPNLYWYRQAAGRGLQLLFYSVGIGQISSEVPQNLSASRPQDRQFILSSKKLLLSDSGFYLCAWTLPRPVYEQYFGPGTRLTVT.